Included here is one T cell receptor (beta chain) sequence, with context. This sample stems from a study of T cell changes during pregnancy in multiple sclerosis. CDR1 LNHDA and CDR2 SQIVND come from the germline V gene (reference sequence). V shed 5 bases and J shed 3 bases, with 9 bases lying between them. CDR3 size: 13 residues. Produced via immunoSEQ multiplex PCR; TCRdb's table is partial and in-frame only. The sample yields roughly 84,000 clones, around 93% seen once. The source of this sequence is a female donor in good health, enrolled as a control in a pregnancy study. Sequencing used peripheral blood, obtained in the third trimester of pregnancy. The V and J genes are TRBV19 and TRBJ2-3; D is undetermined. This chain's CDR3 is CASSRERTDTQYF. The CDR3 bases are TGTGCCAGTAGTCGAGAGAGAACAGATACGCAGTATTTT.